The 3 T cell receptor beta chains given below trace back to one sample, sequenced in a study of tumor-infiltrating lymphocytes in primary liver carcinoma. Bulk tissue was left unsorted, and RNA and DNA were co-extracted from about 19-30 mg of it. A primer matching the constant region was used to make TCR beta cDNA from approximately 0.45 ug of total RNA. Generation of the TCR beta libraries relied on three nested multiplex PCR rounds using slightly modified ARM-PCR. The opening two PCR rounds, around 11 cycles each, paired TRBV1-TRBV30 forward primers with a C-beta reverse primer. TCRdb redid the calling of the multiplex PCR reads with MiXCR, one entry per CDR3 protein. This table has around 79,000 distinct CDR3 sequences, around 66% appearing once. The specimen was tumor-adjacent normal liver tissue. These receptors came from a man aged 35-49 years with primary liver carcinoma and hepatitis B virus infection.

A few counts support this clonotype. Being one base from a much bigger clone, this may be a read error. The J gene is TRBJ2-7, the V gene TRBV5-4, with 11 bases identical to TRBD2. The CDR3 runs 17 residues. Per the germline V gene, CDR1 is SGHNT and CDR2 is YYREEE (reference sequence). DNA for the CDR3: TGTGTCAGCAGCTTGGGTGGGGGACTAGCGGCCTCCTACGAGCAGTACTTC. This translates into CVSSLGGGLAASYEQYF. The full variable domain, with the rest looked up from reference TRBV5-4 and TRBJ2-7, is ETGVTQSPTHLIKTRGQQVTLRCSSQSGHNTVSWYQQALGQGPQFIFQYYREEENGRGNFPPRFSGLQFPNYSSELNVNALELDDSALYLCVSSLGGGLAASYEQYFGPGTRLTVT.

This clonotype was counted between two and nine times. A junction end diverges from the germline sequence, so it may reflect a read error. V and J are TRBV11-2 and TRBJ2-7, with D perhaps matching TRBD1 (5 bases). The CDR3 consists of 13 residues. Per the germline V gene, CDR1 is SGHAT and CDR2 is FQNNGV. The CDR3 here is CASSFDSTCEQYF. CDR3 nucleotide sequence: TGTGCCAGTAGCTTCGACAGCACTTGCGAGCAGTACTTC.

With respect to this clonotype: Just one base apart from a much larger clone, this may be a read error. The chain recombines TRBV6-5 with TRBJ1-1, with 8 nucleotides matching TRBD1. CDR3 length: 14 amino acids. V was pared by 3 bases and J by 6 bases, with 6 bases of the junction left unmatched. Germline V gene lookup returns CDR1 MNHEY and CDR2 SVGAGI. CDR3 bases: TGTGCCAGCAGTTATCAGGGGGCCTACTCTGAAGCTTTCTTT. It codes for CASSYQGAYSEAFF.